This TCR beta chain derives from a study of T cells in Graves' hyperthyroidism and ophthalmopathy. Study conclusions and caveats: Before onset, by a median of approximately 6.2 months, the model predicted ophthalmopathy.

Germline CDR1 ENHRY, CDR2 SYGVKD. The V gene lost 0 bases and the J gene lost 5 bases, with 11 bases spanning the gap. The CDR3 sequence is 14 residues long. Authors of the study amplified TCR beta CDR3 regions from RNA transcripts. First-round RT-PCR of the TCR CDR3 relied on the HTBI primer set. A single record per CDR3 protein comes from TCRdb applying MiXCR to the multiplex PCR reads. The data show roughly 560,000 distinct CDR3 sequences, roughly 14% seen once. With regard to this clonotype: Its antigen remains unidentified.

Duration under 3 months, a NOSPECS grade of at least 4, and a Clinical Activity Score of at least 3 characterized the ophthalmopathy patients. Clinicians diagnosed patients from clinical symptoms, serum thyroxine and TRAb, thyroid ultrasound and orbital computed tomography. 10 ml of fresh peripheral blood supplied the PBMCs. Material: blood. The clonotype was recovered from a woman in her 40s with Graves' ophthalmopathy. The V gene is TRBV10-3, the J gene TRBJ2-7; D is uncertain. The CDR3 loop is CAISESARNHEQYF. The CDR3 coding sequence is TGTGCCATCAGTGAGTCAGCAAGGAACCACGAGCAGTACTTC.